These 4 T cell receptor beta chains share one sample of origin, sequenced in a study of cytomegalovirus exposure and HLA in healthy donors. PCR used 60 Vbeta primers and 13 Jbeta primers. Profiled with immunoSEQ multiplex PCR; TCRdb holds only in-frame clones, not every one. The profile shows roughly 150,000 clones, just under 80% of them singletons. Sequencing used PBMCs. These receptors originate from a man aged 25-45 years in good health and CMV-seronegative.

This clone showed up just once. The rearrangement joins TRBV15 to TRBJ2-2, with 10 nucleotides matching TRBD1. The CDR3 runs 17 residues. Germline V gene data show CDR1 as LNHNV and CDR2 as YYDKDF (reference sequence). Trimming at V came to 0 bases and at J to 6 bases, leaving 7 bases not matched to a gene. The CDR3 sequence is CATSRDYSGQGSGELFF. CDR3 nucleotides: TGTGCCACCAGCAGAGACTACTCGGGACAGGGGTCCGGGGAGCTGTTTTTT.

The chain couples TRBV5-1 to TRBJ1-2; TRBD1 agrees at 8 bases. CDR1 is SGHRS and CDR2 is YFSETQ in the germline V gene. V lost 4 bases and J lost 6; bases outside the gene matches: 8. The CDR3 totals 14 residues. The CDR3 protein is CASSSGDRLNGYTF. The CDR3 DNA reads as TGCGCCAGCAGCAGCGGGGACAGGTTAAATGGCTACACCTTC.

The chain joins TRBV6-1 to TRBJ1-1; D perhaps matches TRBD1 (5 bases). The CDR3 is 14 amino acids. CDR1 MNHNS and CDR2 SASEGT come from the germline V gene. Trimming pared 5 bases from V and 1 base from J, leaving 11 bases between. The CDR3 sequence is CASSPREENTEAFF. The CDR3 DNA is TGTGCCAGCAGTCCCAGGGAGGAGAACACTGAAGCTTTCTTT.

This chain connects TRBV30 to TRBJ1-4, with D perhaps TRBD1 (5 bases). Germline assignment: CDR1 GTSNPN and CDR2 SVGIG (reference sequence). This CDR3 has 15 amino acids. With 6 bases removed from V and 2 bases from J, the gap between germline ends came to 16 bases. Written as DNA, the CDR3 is TGTGCCTGCCTGGGGGGAAGCGTGACTAATGAAAAACTGTTTTTT. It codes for CACLGGSVTNEKLFF.